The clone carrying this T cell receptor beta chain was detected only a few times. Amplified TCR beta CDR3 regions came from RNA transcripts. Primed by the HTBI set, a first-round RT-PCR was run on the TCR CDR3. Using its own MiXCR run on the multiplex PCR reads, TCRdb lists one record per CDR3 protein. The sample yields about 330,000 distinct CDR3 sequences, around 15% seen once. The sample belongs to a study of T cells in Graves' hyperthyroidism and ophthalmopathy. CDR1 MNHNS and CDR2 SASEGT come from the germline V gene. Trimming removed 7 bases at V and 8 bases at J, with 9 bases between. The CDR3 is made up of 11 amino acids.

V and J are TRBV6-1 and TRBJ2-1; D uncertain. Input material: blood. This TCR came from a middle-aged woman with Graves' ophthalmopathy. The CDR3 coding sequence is TGTGCCAGCAACAGCCTTTATGAGCAGTTCTTC. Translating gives CASNSLYEQFF.